The 32 T cell receptor beta chains given below trace back to one sample, sequenced in a study of blood T cell repertoires in COVID-19. The data were produced by immunoSEQ multiplex PCR, yet TCRdb's version contains in-frame clones alone and is incomplete. Among around 500,000 clones, over 75% were seen once, and the ten largest hold approximately 2%. The sequenced sample was PBMCs or T cells enriched from blood (not recorded which). The receptors originated from a middle-aged woman who had recovered from COVID-19.

The V call is TRBV3-1 (or the pseudogene TRBV3-2), the J call TRBJ1-3, with D tentatively TRBD1 (5 bases). Trimming stripped 1 base from V and 0 bases from J, with 10 bases between. The length of the CDR3 is 16 residues. Germline lookup yields CDR1 LGHDT and CDR2 YNNKEL (reference sequence). The CDR3 nucleotides read TGTGCCAGCAGCCAAGTCAGGGTTTACTCTGGAAACACCATATATTTT. Translating gives CASSQVRVYSGNTIYF.

The chain has TRBV11-3 and TRBJ2-7; the match to TRBD2 covers 8 bases. CDR3 length: 16 residues. CDR1 and CDR2 (germline): SGHNT, YENEEA. Trimming cost V 1 base and J 3 bases; bases outside gene matches: 8. CDR3 DNA: TGTGCCAGCAGCTTAGGGGCGAGCGGGAGTGGCTACGAGCAGTACTTC. Translated, it gives CASSLGASGSGYEQYF. The full variable domain, in which reference TRBV11-3 and TRBJ2-7 provide the parts outside the CDR3, is EAGVVQSPRYKIIEKKQPVAFWCNPISGHNTLYWYLQNLGQGPELLIRYENEEAVDDSQLPKDRFSAERLKGVDSTLKIQPAELGDSAVYLCASSLGASGSGYEQYFGPGTRLTVT.

The chain combines TRBV5-4 with TRBJ2-2; no clear D gene. Per the germline V gene, CDR1 is SGHNT and CDR2 is YYREEE (reference sequence). V gave up 2 bases and J gave up 6 bases, with 5 bases separating them. The CDR3 runs to 12 residues. CDR3 nucleotides: TGTGCCAGCAGCTTAATCGCCGGGGAGCTGTTTTTT. Its translation is CASSLIAGELFF.

The chain employs TRBV25-1 and TRBJ2-3; 7 bases map to TRBD1. Germline V gene sequence: CDR1 MGHDK, CDR2 SYGVNS. The CDR3 sequence is 12 residues long. V shed 6 bases and J 3 bases; nucleotides not matched to a gene: 0. CDR3 protein: CASRGQTDTQYF. The CDR3 DNA follows: TGTGCCAGCAGGGGACAGACAGATACGCAGTATTTT.

This clone has just one count. J is TRBJ2-7 and V is TRBV5-1; 9 nucleotides line up with TRBD2. V lost 0 bases to trimming and J lost 4 bases; unmatched junction nucleotides: 8. Germline CDR1 SGHRS, CDR2 YFSETQ. The CDR3 covers 16 residues. The CDR3 bases are TGCGCCAGCAGCTTGGGGGCGGGAGGGCGGCTTTACGAGCAGTACTTC. Its protein product is CASSLGAGGRLYEQYF.

This clone has a handful of counts. The chain carries TRBV18 and TRBJ2-7; D may be TRBD2 (5 bases). CDR1 and CDR2 (germline): KGHSH, LQKENI. The CDR3 consists of 12 residues. Trimming removed 3 bases at V and 7 bases at J, with 10 bases between. The chain's CDR3 is CASSPGRLEQYF. CDR3 sequence (DNA): TGTGCCAGCTCACCGGGGAGACTGGAGCAGTACTTC.

This chain joins TRBV6-5 and TRBJ1-1; possibly TRBD1 for D (6 bases). V was clipped by 10 bases and J by 7 bases, with 16 bases between them. Germline values: CDR1 MNHEY, CDR2 SVGAGI. The CDR3 contains 12 residues. The CDR3 is CAILRGGVEAFF. DNA for the CDR3: TGTGCCATCCTAAGAGGGGGAGTTGAAGCTTTCTTT.

CDR3 residues: CASSFGGFTEAFF. CDR3 sequence (DNA): TGTGCCAGCAGCTTCGGAGGGTTTACTGAAGCTTTCTTT. The chain is built from TRBV7-2 and TRBJ1-1, with D unresolved. The germline CDR1 and CDR2 sequences are SGHTA and FQGNSA. V gave up 3 bases and J gave up 5 bases, with 10 bases separating them. This CDR3 is 13 amino acids long.

This clone was found once. The rearrangement joins TRBV5-3 to TRBJ2-7, with unresolved D. TRBV5-3 has ORF status, its function being uncertain. Trimming stripped 4 bases from V and 1 base from J, with 18 bases between. This CDR3 has 16 amino acids. The CDR3 spells CARSRRKRTLSYEQYF. DNA for the CDR3: TGTGCCAGAAGCCGGCGTAAGCGCACATTATCCTACGAGCAGTACTTC.

The DNA of the CDR3 is TGTGCCAGCAGCTTATACAGGGTTGTTACCTATAATTCACCCCTCCACTTT. Translated, it gives CASSLYRVVTYNSPLHF. The chain links TRBV13 to TRBJ1-6; possibly TRBD1 for D (6 bases). V shed 2 bases and J shed 2 bases, with 13 bases lying between them. Germline V lookup: CDR1 PRHDT, CDR2 FYEKMQ (reference sequence). The CDR3 is 17 residues long.

The chain uses TRBV2 and TRBJ2-1; TRBD2 matches 8 bases. The V gene end was trimmed by 6 bases and the J gene end by 6 bases; junction bases not matched to a gene: 10. CDR3 length: 15 residues. Germline V CDR1 and CDR2: SNHLY, FYNNEI. CDR3 residues: CASSGPGLGGNEQFF. CDR3 nucleotide sequence: TGTGCCAGCAGCGGGCCGGGACTAGGAGGCAATGAGCAGTTCTTC.

The sample holds one count of this clone. The chain recombines TRBV29-1 with TRBJ1-2, with D perhaps matching TRBD1 (5 bases). Trimming stripped 6 bases from V and 10 bases from J, with 15 bases between. Germline V gene sequence: CDR1 SQVTM, CDR2 ANQGSEA. The CDR3 sequence is 11 residues long. The CDR3 protein is CSVLLDSLYTF. CDR3 nucleotide sequence: TGCAGCGTCCTCCTAGACAGCCTCTACACCTTC. The entire variable domain, with the rest obtained from reference TRBV29-1 and TRBJ1-2, is as follows: SAVISQKPSRDICQRGTSLTIQCQVDSQVTMMFWYRQQPGQSLTLIATANQGSEATYESGFVIDKFPISRPNLTFSTLTVSNMSPEDSSIYLCSVLLDSLYTFGSGTRLTVV.

The rearrangement uses TRBV10-2 and TRBJ2-4; 10 bases line up with TRBD1. With V trimmed by 3 bases and J by 9 bases, 2 bases remained unmatched. From germline, CDR1 is WSHSY and CDR2 SAAADI. The CDR3 sequence is 13 residues long. The CDR3 DNA reads TGCGCCAGCAGTGATCGGACAGGGGGCATTCAGTACTTC. It translates to CASSDRTGGIQYF.

The rearrangement uses TRBV6-5 and TRBJ2-1, with 10 bases fitting TRBD1. The CDR3 totals 14 residues. V was clipped by 8 bases and J by 4 bases; unmatched bases: 5. Germline lookup yields CDR1 MNHEY and CDR2 SVGAGI. For the CDR3, the DNA is TGTGCCAGCGCGCGGGACAGGGGATACAATGAGCAGTTCTTC. It codes for CASARDRGYNEQFF.

The chain recombines TRBV19 with TRBJ1-2, with unresolved D. CDR3 length: 10 residues. The germline gives CDR1 LNHDA, CDR2 SQIVND (reference sequence). The DNA of the CDR3 is TGTGCACCCAGTCAGACAGGCTACACCTTC. It encodes CAPSQTGYTF.

This chain joins TRBV27 and TRBJ2-7; D might be TRBD2 (7 bases). V shed 3 bases and J shed 7 bases, with 25 bases lying between them. This CDR3 has 17 residues. Per germline, CDR1 MNHEY and CDR2 SMNVEV (reference sequence). CDR3 residues: CASSLGAGTNPRGEQYF. As DNA, the CDR3 is TGTGCCAGCAGTTTGGGAGCGGGGACAAACCCGAGGGGGGAGCAGTACTTC.

The chain links TRBV5-1 to TRBJ1-1; 8 bases fit TRBD1. This CDR3 is 12 amino acids long. In germline, CDR1 is SGHRS, CDR2 YFSETQ. J lost 11 bases, V lost 4 bases, and 7 bases had no gene match. CDR3: CASSPTGVHAFF. The CDR3 region has the DNA TGCGCCAGCAGCCCGACAGGGGTTCACGCTTTCTTT.

This chain uses TRBV6-2 or TRBV6-3 with TRBJ2-7; 14 positions agree with TRBD2. V shed 0 bases, J shed 4 bases, and the junction held 17 bases outside the gene matches. This CDR3 comprises 21 residues. Germline CDR1 reads MNHEY; CDR2 reads SVGEGT. The CDR3 sequence: CASSYSKTGLAGVRPLYEQYF. Written as DNA, the CDR3 is TGTGCCAGCAGTTACTCGAAGACGGGACTAGCGGGAGTAAGGCCCTTGTACGAGCAGTACTTC.

The chain has TRBV18 and TRBJ1-2; 7 bases agree with TRBD1. There are 15 residues in the CDR3. Trimming at V came to 3 bases and at J to 5 bases, leaving 9 bases not matched to a gene. Germline assignment: CDR1 KGHSH and CDR2 LQKENI. CDR3 loop: CASSPNTLQGYGYTF. Written as DNA, the CDR3 is TGTGCCAGCTCACCGAATACATTACAGGGGTATGGCTACACCTTC.

CDR3 in DNA: TGTGCCAGTAGTAATCCGCAGACTAGCGGGAACACCGGGGAGCTGTTTTTT. Translated, it gives CASSNPQTSGNTGELFF. The chain employs TRBV19 and TRBJ2-2, with 9 bases fitting TRBD2. The CDR3 extends over 17 amino acids. In germline, CDR1 is LNHDA, CDR2 SQIVND (reference sequence). After removal of 4 bases from V and 1 base from J, the junction contained 7 bases not matched to a gene.

V gene TRBV7-2 combines with J gene TRBJ2-1; 8 nucleotides align to TRBD2. Trimming cost V 5 bases and J 9 bases; bases outside gene matches: 15. The CDR3 has 16 residues. Germline V gene sequence: CDR1 SGHTA, CDR2 FQGNSA. Here the CDR3 reads CASSIQAGTRVGEQFF. CDR3 in DNA: TGTGCCAGCAGCATTCAAGCCGGGACTAGGGTCGGTGAGCAGTTCTTC.

This clone has ten or more counts. The J gene is TRBJ2-2, the V gene TRBV7-6; 9 bases match TRBD2. The V gene's germline CDR1 is SGHVS and CDR2 FNYEAQ. This CDR3 contains 17 residues. Trimming cost V 3 bases and J 4 bases; bases outside gene matches: 9. DNA of the CDR3: TGTGCCAGCAGCTTCGTGATAGCGGGAGACAGCACCGGGGAGCTGTTTTTT. Translation: CASSFVIAGDSTGELFF.

The count of this clone is one. This chain connects TRBV18 to TRBJ2-7, with 9 nucleotides matching TRBD1. The CDR3 sequence is 16 residues long. The junction had 8 bases not matched to a gene; V was cut back by 0 bases and J by 5 bases. CDR1 KGHSH and CDR2 LQKENI come from the germline V gene. CDR3 protein: CASSPPLNRGLHEQYF. CDR3 in DNA: TGTGCCAGCTCACCACCGTTGAACAGGGGGCTCCACGAGCAGTACTTC.

The V gene is TRBV6-5, the J gene TRBJ2-1; perhaps TRBD2 as D (6 bases). CDR1 is MNHEY and CDR2 is SVGAGI in the germline V gene. The CDR3 runs 14 residues. With 8 bases removed from V and 5 bases from J, the gap between germline ends came to 16 bases. CDR3 bases: TGTGCCAGCGTGGCCCGGCGGGGAGACAATGAGCAGTTCTTC. Its translation: CASVARRGDNEQFF.

The genes are TRBV4-3 and TRBJ2-7; 9 positions agree with TRBD1. Germline V gene data show CDR1 as LGHNA and CDR2 as YSLEER. This CDR3 is built from 16 residues. V was pared by 3 bases and J by 5 bases, with 11 bases of the junction left unmatched. The CDR3 loop is CASSHTPDRGAHEQYF. In DNA form, the CDR3 reads TGCGCCAGCAGCCACACCCCGGACAGGGGTGCCCACGAGCAGTACTTC.

This clone was recorded once. This rearrangement joins TRBV7-9 to TRBJ1-2; a possible D gene is TRBD1 (6 bases). V shed 5 bases and J shed 7 bases, with 26 bases lying between them. The CDR3 extends over 17 amino acids. Per the germline V gene, CDR1 is SEHNR and CDR2 is FQNEAQ (reference sequence). In DNA, the CDR3 is TGTGCCAGCAGCCCCGGGACATGGATCACCGCGGGGGCTGGCTACACCTTC. This sequence encodes CASSPGTWITAGAGYTF.

This chain uses TRBV11-2 with TRBJ1-2, with no clear D. This CDR3 is 14 amino acids long. Germline CDR1 and CDR2: SGHAT and FQNNGV. The V end was cut by 0 bases, the J end by 6 bases, with 11 bases between. This CDR3 is CASSLDSHRHGYTF. The CDR3 DNA reads TGTGCCAGCAGCTTAGATAGCCACCGACATGGCTACACCTTC.

This chain joins TRBV19 and TRBJ1-3; possibly TRBD1 for D (5 bases). Germline CDR1 LNHDA, CDR2 SQIVND (reference sequence). The ends were cut back, 8 bases at V and 1 base at J, with 6 bases in the middle. The CDR3 is 12 residues long. CDR3 amino acids: CASSGSGNTIYF. DNA for the CDR3: TGTGCCAGTTCAGGGTCTGGAAACACCATATATTTT. Full variable domain (rest looked up from reference TRBV19 and TRBJ1-3): DGGITQSPKYLFRKEGQNVTLSCEQNLNHDAMYWYRQDPGQGLRLIYYSQIVNDFQKGDIAEGYSVSREKKESFPLTVTSAQKNPTAFYLCASSGSGNTIYFGEGSWLTVV.

The chain combines TRBV7-2 with TRBJ2-7; the D is unclear. Germline-derived CDR1 and CDR2 are SGHTA and FQGNSA. The CDR3 has 13 amino acids. Trimming removed 5 bases from V and 2 bases from J, with 10 bases in between. DNA of the CDR3: TGTGCCAGCAGCCATGCAAGCACCTACGAGCAGTACTTC. It yields the protein CASSHASTYEQYF.

This rearrangement joins TRBV5-1 to TRBJ2-3; D remains unclear. V lost 6 bases and J lost 4, with 6 bases in between. The germline V gene has CDR1 SGHRS and CDR2 YFSETQ. The CDR3 is made up of 11 amino acids. CDR3 bases: TGCGCCAGCATGATAGCAGATACGCAGTATTTT. Residues: CASMIADTQYF.

The genes are TRBV11-3 and TRBJ2-3, with 9 bases lining up with TRBD2. The CDR3 covers 17 residues. The germline V gene has CDR1 SGHNT and CDR2 YENEEA. Trimming removed 1 base from V and 2 bases from J; junction bases left unmatched: 7. The CDR3 region is CASSLVSGSSLTDTQYF. The DNA for the CDR3 is TGTGCCAGCAGCTTAGTTAGCGGGAGTAGTCTCACAGATACGCAGTATTTT.

V and J are TRBV6-5 and TRBJ1-4; 9 bases align to TRBD1. V dropped 5 bases and J dropped 8; count of bases not matched to a gene: 6. This CDR3 contains 14 residues. Germline assignment: CDR1 MNHEY and CDR2 SVGAGI. The CDR3 is CASSLQGAGEKLFF. The CDR3 DNA sequence: TGTGCCAGCAGTCTACAGGGGGCCGGAGAAAAACTGTTTTTT.